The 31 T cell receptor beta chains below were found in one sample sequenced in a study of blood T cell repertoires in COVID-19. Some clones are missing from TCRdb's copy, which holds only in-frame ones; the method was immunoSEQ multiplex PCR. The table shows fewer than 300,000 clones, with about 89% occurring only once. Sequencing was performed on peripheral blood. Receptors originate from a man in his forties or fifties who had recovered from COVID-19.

The CDR3 protein is CASSYRGGPCSYEQYF. CDR3 nucleotides: TGTGCCAGCAGCTACCGGGGGGGGCCATGCTCCTACGAGCAGTACTTC. The gene calls are TRBV7-6 and TRBJ2-7; 8 positions match TRBD2. The CDR3 consists of 16 residues. V gave up 4 bases and J gave up 0 bases; unmatched junction bases: 8. Germline-derived CDR1 and CDR2 are SGHVS and FNYEAQ.

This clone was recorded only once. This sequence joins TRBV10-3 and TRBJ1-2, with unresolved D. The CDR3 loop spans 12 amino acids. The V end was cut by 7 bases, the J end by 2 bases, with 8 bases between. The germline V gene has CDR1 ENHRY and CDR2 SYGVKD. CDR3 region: CAINGRNYGYTF. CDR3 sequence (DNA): TGTGCCATCAATGGCAGGAACTATGGCTACACCTTC.

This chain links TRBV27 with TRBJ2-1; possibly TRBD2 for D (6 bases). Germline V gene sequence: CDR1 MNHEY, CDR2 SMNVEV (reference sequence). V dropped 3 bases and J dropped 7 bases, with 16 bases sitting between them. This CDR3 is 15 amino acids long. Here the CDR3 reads CASSFPGLRVNEQFF. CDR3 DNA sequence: TGTGCCAGCAGTTTTCCGGGACTGAGGGTAAATGAGCAGTTCTTC.

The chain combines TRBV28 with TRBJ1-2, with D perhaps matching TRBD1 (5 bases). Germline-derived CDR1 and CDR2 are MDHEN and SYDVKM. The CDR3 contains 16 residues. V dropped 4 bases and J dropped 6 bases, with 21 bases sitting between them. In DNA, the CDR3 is TGTGCCAGCAGTTCCCCTCAGGGTTTCCGTTTTGATGGCTACACCTTC. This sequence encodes CASSSPQGFRFDGYTF.

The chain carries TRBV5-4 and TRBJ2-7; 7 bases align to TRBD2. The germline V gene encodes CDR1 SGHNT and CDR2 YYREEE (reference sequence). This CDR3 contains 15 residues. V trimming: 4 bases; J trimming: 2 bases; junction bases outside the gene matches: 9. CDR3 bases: TGTGCCAGCAGCGGGGGTGGGACTACTCCCTACGAGCAGTACTTC. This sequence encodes CASSGGGTTPYEQYF.

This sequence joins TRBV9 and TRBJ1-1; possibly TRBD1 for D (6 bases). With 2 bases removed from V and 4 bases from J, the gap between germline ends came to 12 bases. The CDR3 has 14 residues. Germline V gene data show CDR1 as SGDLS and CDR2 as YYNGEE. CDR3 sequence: CASSVPRGSTEAFF. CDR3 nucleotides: TGTGCCAGCAGCGTCCCCAGGGGATCCACTGAAGCTTTCTTT.

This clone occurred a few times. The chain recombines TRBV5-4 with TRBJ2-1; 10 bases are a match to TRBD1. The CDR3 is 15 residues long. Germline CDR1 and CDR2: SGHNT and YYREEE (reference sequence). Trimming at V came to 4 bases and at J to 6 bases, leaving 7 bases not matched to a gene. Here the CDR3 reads CASSAPGQGSNEQFF. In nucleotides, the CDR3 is TGTGCCAGCAGCGCCCCGGGACAGGGGAGCAATGAGCAGTTCTTC.

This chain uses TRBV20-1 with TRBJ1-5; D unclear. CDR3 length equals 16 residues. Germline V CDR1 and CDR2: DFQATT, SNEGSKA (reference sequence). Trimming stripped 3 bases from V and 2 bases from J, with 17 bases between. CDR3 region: CSASSVAGQGNQPQHF. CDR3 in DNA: TGCAGTGCTAGTTCCGTTGCAGGCCAGGGCAATCAGCCCCAGCATTTT.

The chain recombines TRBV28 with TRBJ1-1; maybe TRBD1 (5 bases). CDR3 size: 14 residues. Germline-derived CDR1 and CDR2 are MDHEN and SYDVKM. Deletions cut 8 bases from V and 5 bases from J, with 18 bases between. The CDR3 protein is CASESGGSWTEAFF. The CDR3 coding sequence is TGTGCCAGCGAGTCGGGGGGGTCATGGACTGAAGCTTTCTTT.

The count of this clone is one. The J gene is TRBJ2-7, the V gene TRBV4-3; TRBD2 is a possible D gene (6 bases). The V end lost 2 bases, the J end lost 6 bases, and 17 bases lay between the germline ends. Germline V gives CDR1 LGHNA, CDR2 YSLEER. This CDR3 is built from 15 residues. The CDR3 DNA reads TGCGCCAGCAGCCAATCCTCGGGAGACGTGGCCGAGCAGTACTTC. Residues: CASSQSSGDVAEQYF.

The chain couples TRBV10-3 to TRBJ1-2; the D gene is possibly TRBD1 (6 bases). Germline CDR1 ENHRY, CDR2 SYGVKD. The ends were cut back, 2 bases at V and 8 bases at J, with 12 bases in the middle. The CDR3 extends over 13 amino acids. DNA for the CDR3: TGTGCCATCAGTGAGGACAGGACGGAGGGCTACACCTTC. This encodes CAISEDRTEGYTF.

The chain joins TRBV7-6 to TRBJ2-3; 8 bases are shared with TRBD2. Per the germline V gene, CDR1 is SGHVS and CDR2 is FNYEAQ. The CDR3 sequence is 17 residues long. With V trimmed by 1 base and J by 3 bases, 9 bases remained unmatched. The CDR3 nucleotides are TGTGCCAGCAGCTTAGTATTGTTCGAGCGGGGGACAGATACGCAGTATTTT. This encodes CASSLVLFERGTDTQYF.

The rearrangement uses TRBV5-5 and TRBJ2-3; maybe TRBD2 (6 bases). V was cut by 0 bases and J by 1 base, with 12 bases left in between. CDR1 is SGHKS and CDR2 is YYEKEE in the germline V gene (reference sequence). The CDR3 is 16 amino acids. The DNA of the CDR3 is TGTGCCAGCAGCTTGGGACCGGGACTGCGCACAGATACGCAGTATTTT. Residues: CASSLGPGLRTDTQYF.

The CDR3, as DNA: TGTGCCAGCAGCTCCGGAGAATACGAGCAGTACTTC. It is translated as CASSSGEYEQYF. The V and J genes are TRBV11-2 and TRBJ2-7; D not certain. CDR1 is SGHAT and CDR2 is FQNNGV in the germline V gene. With 4 bases removed from V and 4 bases from J, the gap between germline ends came to 8 bases. CDR3 length: 12 residues.

The CDR3 here is CASSFGGQPQHF. The CDR3 region has the DNA TGTGCCAGCAGTTTTGGGGGGCAGCCCCAGCATTTT. The V call is TRBV12-3 or TRBV12-4, the J call TRBJ1-5; D is possibly TRBD1 (5 bases). Trimming cost V 3 bases and J 7 bases, with 7 bases left between them. This CDR3 spans 12 amino acids.

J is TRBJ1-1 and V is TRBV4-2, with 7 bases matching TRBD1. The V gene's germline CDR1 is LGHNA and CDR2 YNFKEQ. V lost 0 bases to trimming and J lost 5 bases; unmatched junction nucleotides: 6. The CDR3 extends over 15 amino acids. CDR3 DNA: TGTGCCAGCAGCCAAGACCTCAGGGGGGTGACTGAAGCTTTCTTT. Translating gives CASSQDLRGVTEAFF.

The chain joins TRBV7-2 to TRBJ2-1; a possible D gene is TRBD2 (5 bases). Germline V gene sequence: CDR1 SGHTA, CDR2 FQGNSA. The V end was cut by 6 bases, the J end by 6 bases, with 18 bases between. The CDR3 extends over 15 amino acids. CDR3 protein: CASRDSNTGINEQFF. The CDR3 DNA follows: TGTGCCAGCAGGGACTCCAACACGGGAATCAATGAGCAGTTCTTC.

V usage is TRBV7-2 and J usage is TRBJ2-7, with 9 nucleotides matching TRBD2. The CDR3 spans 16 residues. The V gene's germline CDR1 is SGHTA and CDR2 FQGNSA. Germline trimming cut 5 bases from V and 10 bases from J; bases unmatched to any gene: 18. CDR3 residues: CASSPGGLAGRGNQYF. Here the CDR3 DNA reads TGTGCCAGCAGCCCTGGGGGGCTAGCGGGAAGGGGGAATCAGTACTTC.

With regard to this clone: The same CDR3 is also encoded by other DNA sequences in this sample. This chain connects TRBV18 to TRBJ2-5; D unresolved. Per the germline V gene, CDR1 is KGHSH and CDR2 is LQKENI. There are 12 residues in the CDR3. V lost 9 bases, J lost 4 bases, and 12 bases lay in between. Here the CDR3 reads CASSPRGETQYF. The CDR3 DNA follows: TGTGCCAGTTCTCCGAGAGGAGAGACCCAGTACTTC.

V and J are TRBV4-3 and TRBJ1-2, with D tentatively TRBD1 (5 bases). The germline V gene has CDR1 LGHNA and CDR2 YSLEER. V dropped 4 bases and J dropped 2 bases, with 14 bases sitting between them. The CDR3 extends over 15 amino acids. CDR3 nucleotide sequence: TGCGCCAGCAGCCCGACAGTCCATGGGAACTATGGCTACACCTTC. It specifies CASSPTVHGNYGYTF.

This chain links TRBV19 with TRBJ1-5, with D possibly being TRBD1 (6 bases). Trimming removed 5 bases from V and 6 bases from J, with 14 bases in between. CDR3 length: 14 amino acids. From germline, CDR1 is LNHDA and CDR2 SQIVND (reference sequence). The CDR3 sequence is CASSPWTASQPQHF. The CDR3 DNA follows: TGTGCCAGTAGTCCTTGGACAGCATCTCAGCCCCAGCATTTT.

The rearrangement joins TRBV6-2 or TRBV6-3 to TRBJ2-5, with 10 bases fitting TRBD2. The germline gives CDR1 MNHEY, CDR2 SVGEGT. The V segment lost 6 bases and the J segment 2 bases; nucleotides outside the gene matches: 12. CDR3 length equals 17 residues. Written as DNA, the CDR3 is TGTGCCAGCAGCTTACGTCGACTAGCGGGCATACAAGAGACCCAGTACTTC. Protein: CASSLRRLAGIQETQYF.

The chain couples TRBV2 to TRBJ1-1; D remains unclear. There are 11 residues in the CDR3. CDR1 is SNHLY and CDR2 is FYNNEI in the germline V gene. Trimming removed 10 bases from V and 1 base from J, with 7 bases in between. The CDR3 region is CATKKNTEAFF. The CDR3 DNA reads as TGTGCCACCAAAAAGAACACTGAAGCTTTCTTT.

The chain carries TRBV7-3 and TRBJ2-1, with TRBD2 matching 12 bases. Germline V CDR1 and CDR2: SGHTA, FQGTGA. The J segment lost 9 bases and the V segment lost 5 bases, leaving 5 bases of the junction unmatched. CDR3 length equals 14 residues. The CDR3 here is CASSRLAGEGEQFF. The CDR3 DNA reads TGTGCCAGCAGCCGACTAGCGGGAGAGGGTGAGCAGTTCTTC.

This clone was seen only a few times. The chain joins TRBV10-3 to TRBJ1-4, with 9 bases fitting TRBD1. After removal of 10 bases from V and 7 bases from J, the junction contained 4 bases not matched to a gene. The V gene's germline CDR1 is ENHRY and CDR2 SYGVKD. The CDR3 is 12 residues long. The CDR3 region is CATGQGVEKLFF. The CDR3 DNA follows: TGTGCCACGGGACAGGGCGTTGAAAAACTGTTTTTT.

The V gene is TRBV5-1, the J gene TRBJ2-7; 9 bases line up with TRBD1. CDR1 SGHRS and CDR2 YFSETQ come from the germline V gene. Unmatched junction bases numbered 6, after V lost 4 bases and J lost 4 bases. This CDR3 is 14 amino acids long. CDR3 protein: CASSAGTGSYEQYF. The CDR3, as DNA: TGCGCCAGCAGCGCCGGGACAGGGTCTTACGAGCAGTACTTC.

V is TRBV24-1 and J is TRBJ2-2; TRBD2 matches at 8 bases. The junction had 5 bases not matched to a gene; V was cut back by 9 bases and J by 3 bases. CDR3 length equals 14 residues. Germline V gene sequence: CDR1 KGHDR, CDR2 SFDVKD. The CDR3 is CATFSGAYTGELFF. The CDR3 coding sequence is TGTGCCACCTTTAGCGGGGCCTACACCGGGGAGCTGTTTTTT.

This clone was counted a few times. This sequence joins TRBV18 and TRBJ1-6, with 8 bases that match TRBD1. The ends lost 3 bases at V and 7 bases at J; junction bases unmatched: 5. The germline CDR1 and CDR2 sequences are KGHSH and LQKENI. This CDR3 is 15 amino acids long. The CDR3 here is CASSPVQGANSPLHF. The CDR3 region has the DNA TGTGCCAGCTCACCGGTCCAGGGGGCCAATTCACCCCTCCACTTT.

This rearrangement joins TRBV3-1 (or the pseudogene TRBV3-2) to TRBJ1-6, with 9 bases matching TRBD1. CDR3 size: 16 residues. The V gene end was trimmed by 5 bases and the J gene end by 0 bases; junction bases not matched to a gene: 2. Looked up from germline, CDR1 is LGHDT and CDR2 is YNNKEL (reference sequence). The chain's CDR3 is CASSAQGASYNSPLHF. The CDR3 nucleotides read TGTGCCAGCAGCGCACAGGGGGCCTCCTATAATTCACCCCTCCACTTT.

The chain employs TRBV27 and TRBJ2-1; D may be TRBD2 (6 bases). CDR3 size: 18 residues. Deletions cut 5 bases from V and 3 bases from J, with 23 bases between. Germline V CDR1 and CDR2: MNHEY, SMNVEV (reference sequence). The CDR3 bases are TGTGCCAGCAGTCCAAACTCGGGGCGGGACCCCTTCTACAATGAGCAGTTCTTC. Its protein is CASSPNSGRDPFYNEQFF.

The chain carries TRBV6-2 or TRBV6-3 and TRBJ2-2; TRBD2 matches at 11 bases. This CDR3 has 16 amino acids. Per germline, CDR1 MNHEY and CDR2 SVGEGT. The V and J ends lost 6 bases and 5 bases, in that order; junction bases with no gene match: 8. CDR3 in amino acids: CASSDGLAGETGELFF. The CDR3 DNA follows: TGTGCCAGCAGCGACGGACTAGCGGGCGAGACCGGGGAGCTGTTTTTT.